This entry is about one T cell receptor (beta chain). Its specificity is not known. This entry belongs to a study of T cell responses to AZD1222 COVID-19 vaccine. Broader study findings: After two AZD1222 doses, spike-specific TCR breadth and depth rose versus day 0. Donors were mostly white British, more females; clonal diversity possibly underestimated. Spike-wide coverage was observed for vaccine-associated CD4 TCRs, with dominant responses at 160-218 and 743-854.

CDR1 is MGHDK, CDR2 SYGVNS, per germline. Trimming took 5 bases from V and 8 from J; bases not matched to a gene: 7. The CDR3 consists of 15 residues. Method: immunoSEQ multiplex PCR; TCRdb's copy keeps in-frame clones and lacks some. The table includes 130,000 to 150,000 clones, 75% to 90% detected once. This receptor was obtained from an adult in good health. The specimen was peripheral blood, collected on day 0 of MenACWY control vaccination. The chain is built from TRBV25-1 and TRBJ2-1, with 12 positions matching TRBD1. The CDR3 loop reads CASSNLRDRGHEQFF. CDR3 sequence (DNA): TGTGCCAGCAGTAATCTCCGGGACAGGGGGCATGAGCAGTTCTTC.